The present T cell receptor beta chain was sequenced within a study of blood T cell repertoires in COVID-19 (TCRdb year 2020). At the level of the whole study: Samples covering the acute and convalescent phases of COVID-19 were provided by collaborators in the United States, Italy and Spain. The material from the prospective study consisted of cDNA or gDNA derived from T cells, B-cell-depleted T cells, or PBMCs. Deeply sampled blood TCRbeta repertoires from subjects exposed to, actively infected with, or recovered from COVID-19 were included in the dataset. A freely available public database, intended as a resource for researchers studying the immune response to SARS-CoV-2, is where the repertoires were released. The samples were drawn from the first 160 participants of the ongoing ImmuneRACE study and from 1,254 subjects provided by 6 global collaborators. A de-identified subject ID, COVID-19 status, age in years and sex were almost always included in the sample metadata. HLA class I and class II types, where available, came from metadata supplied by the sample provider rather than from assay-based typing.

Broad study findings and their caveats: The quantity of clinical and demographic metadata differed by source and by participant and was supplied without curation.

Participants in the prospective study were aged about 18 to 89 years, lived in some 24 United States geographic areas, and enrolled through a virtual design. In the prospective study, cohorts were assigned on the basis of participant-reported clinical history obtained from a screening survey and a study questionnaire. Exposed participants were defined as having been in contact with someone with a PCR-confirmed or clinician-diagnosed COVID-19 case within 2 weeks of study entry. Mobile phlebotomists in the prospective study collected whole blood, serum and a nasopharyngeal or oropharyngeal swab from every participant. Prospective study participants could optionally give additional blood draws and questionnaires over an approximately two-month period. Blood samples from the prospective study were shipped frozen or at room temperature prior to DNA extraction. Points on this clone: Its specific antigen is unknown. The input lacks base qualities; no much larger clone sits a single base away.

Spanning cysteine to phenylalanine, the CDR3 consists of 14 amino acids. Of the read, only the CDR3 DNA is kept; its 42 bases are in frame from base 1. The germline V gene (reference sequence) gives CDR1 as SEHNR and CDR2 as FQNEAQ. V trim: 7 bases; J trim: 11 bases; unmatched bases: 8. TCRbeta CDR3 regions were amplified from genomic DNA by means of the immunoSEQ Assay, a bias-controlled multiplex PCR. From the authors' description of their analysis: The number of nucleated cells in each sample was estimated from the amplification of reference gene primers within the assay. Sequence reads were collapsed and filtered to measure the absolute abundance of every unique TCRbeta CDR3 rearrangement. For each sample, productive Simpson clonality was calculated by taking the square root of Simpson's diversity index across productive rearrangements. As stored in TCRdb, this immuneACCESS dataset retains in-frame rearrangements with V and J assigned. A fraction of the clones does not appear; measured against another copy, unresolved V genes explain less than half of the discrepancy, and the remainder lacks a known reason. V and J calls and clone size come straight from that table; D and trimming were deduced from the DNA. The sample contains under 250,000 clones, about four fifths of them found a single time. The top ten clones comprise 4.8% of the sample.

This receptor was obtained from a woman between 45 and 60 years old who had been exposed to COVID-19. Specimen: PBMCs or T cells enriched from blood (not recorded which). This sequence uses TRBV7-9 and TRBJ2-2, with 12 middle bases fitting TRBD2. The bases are TGTGCCAGCACGACTAGCGGGGGTCGGTTTGAGCTGTTTTTT. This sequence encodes CASTTSGGRFELFF.